These T cell receptor beta chains were read from a single sample in a study of cytomegalovirus exposure and HLA in healthy donors. The repertoire was sequenced with immunoSEQ multiplex PCR; TCRdb's copy has only in-frame clones and lacks some. In the table there are around 100,000 clones, about 80% of which are singletons. The specimen was PBMCs. The receptors here all came from a woman aged 18-29 years in good health and CMV-seropositive. Both conserved end residues are part of each CDR3. The D gene is left open where the match is weak. Not every row has a clone size; where given, it reads once, few, many or a size class.

j_gene: TRBJ2-5; v_gene: TRBV4-2; abundance: once; d_gene: TRBD2; CDR3nt: TGTGCCAGCAGTCGTAGCGGGAGTAGGAGCGAATGGTTCCAAGAGACCCAGTACTTC; CDR3aa: CASSRSGSRSEWFQETQYF
j_gene: TRBJ2-5; v_gene: TRBV5-1; abundance: -; d_gene: TRBD1; CDR3nt: TGCGCCAGCAGCTTGGGGGACAGGACTCAAGAGACCCAGTACTTC; CDR3aa: CASSLGDRTQETQYF
j_gene: TRBJ2-3; v_gene: TRBV30; abundance: -; d_gene: -; CDR3nt: TGTGCCTGGAGGCCCAGGGGAGAGGGAGATACGCAGTATTTT; CDR3aa: CAWRPRGEGDTQYF
j_gene: TRBJ1-1; v_gene: TRBV7-3; abundance: -; d_gene: TRBD1; CDR3nt: TGTGCCAGCGGAAGGGACAGTCTCACTGAAGCTTTCTTT; CDR3aa: CASGRDSLTEAFF
j_gene: TRBJ1-5; v_gene: TRBV28; abundance: -; d_gene: TRBD1; CDR3nt: TGTGCCAGCAGTTTACCACAGGGGGCAAATCAGCCCCAGCATTTT; CDR3aa: CASSLPQGANQPQHF
j_gene: TRBJ1-5; v_gene: TRBV2; abundance: -; d_gene: -; CDR3nt: TGTGCCAGCAGTGAAGGAGGGTGGGGCAATCAGCCCCAGCATTTT; CDR3aa: CASSEGGWGNQPQHF
j_gene: TRBJ2-7; v_gene: TRBV27; abundance: -; d_gene: -; CDR3nt: TGTGCCAGCAGTTTCTATAAGGACACGGACGAGCAGTACTTC; CDR3aa: CASSFYKDTDEQYF
j_gene: TRBJ2-7; v_gene: TRBV5-1; abundance: -; d_gene: -; CDR3nt: TGCGCCAGCAGCTTGGAGGGGCGCGAGCAGTACTTC; CDR3aa: CASSLEGREQYF
j_gene: TRBJ2-7; v_gene: TRBV5-1; abundance: once; d_gene: -; CDR3nt: TGCGCCAGCAGCTTGGATATTGGCCAATCCTACGAGCAGTACTTC; CDR3aa: CASSLDIGQSYEQYF
j_gene: TRBJ2-2; v_gene: TRBV2; abundance: -; d_gene: -; CDR3nt: TGTGCCAGCATTGGTCAGGGTACCGGGGAGCTGTTTTTT; CDR3aa: CASIGQGTGELFF
j_gene: TRBJ2-7; v_gene: TRBV7-9; abundance: -; d_gene: TRBD1; CDR3nt: TGTGCCAGCAGCGCAGGGACAGGGGGCCCCTACGAGCAGTACTTC; CDR3aa: CASSAGTGGPYEQYF
j_gene: TRBJ2-7; v_gene: TRBV19; abundance: few; d_gene: -; CDR3nt: TGTGCCAGTAGTCCGGCAGGGGTTTTTGCCGAGCAGTACTTC; CDR3aa: CASSPAGVFAEQYF
j_gene: TRBJ2-7; v_gene: TRBV15; abundance: once; d_gene: TRBD2; CDR3nt: TGTGCCACCAGCAGAGAGTTTAGCGGGAATTACGAGCAGTACTTC; CDR3aa: CATSREFSGNYEQYF
j_gene: TRBJ2-1; v_gene: TRBV6-1; abundance: -; d_gene: TRBD2; CDR3nt: TGTGCCAGCAGGGACCTAGCGGGTGAGCAGTTCTTC; CDR3aa: CASRDLAGEQFF
j_gene: TRBJ2-1; v_gene: TRBV7-8; abundance: -; d_gene: TRBD2; CDR3nt: TGTGCCAGCAGCGATAGGACTAGCGGGAGAAAATATGAGCAGTTCTTC; CDR3aa: CASSDRTSGRKYEQFF
j_gene: TRBJ2-5; v_gene: TRBV19; abundance: few; d_gene: -; CDR3nt: TGTGCCAGTAGTGGATGGAGCCAAGAGACCCAGTACTTC; CDR3aa: CASSGWSQETQYF
j_gene: TRBJ2-5; v_gene: TRBV6-1; abundance: -; d_gene: -; CDR3nt: TGTGCCAGCAGGGGGTACGTGGGAGGGACCCAGTACTTC; CDR3aa: CASRGYVGGTQYF
j_gene: TRBJ2-5; v_gene: TRBV7-6; abundance: -; d_gene: TRBD2; CDR3nt: TGTGCCAGCAGCCTTCTAGCGGGACGGGAGACCCAGTACTTC; CDR3aa: CASSLLAGRETQYF
j_gene: TRBJ2-7; v_gene: TRBV9; abundance: -; d_gene: TRBD2; CDR3nt: TGTGCCAGCAGCCCCCGGACTAGCGGGCTCTACTACGAGCAGTACTTC; CDR3aa: CASSPRTSGLYYEQYF
j_gene: TRBJ1-1; v_gene: TRBV5-6; abundance: -; d_gene: -; CDR3nt: TGTGCCAGCAGCTGGACAGCCAACACTGGAGCTTTCTTT; CDR3aa: CASSWTANTGAFF
j_gene: TRBJ2-1; v_gene: TRBV28; abundance: -; d_gene: TRBD2; CDR3nt: TGTGCCAGCAGCCCCACTAGCGGGAGCTCCTACAATGAGCAGTTCTTC; CDR3aa: CASSPTSGSSYNEQFF
j_gene: TRBJ2-1; v_gene: TRBV10-3; abundance: -; d_gene: TRBD2; CDR3nt: TGTGCCATCAAGGGGACTAGCGGGACCAATTTGGGCGATGAGCAGTTCTTC; CDR3aa: CAIKGTSGTNLGDEQFF
j_gene: TRBJ2-5; v_gene: TRBV20-1; abundance: -; d_gene: -; CDR3nt: TGCAGTGCTTTCCGGGAGACCCAGTACTTC; CDR3aa: CSAFRETQYF
j_gene: TRBJ1-1; v_gene: TRBV2; abundance: -; d_gene: -; CDR3nt: TGTGCCAGCAAAAGACAGGCTGAAGCTTTCTTT; CDR3aa: CASKRQAEAFF
j_gene: TRBJ2-1; v_gene: TRBV7-9; abundance: -; d_gene: TRBD2; CDR3nt: TGTGCCAGCAGCCTCGCCGGGACTATCAATGAGCAGTTCTTC; CDR3aa: CASSLAGTINEQFF
j_gene: TRBJ1-1; v_gene: TRBV19; abundance: -; d_gene: -; CDR3nt: TGTGCCAGTAGTGTCTCGGACACTGAAGCTTTCTTT; CDR3aa: CASSVSDTEAFF
j_gene: TRBJ1-6; v_gene: TRBV30; abundance: -; d_gene: TRBD1; CDR3nt: TGTGCCTGGAGCAGAGGGGGCGAGGATTCACCCCTCCACTTT; CDR3aa: CAWSRGGEDSPLHF
j_gene: TRBJ2-1; v_gene: TRBV10-3; abundance: -; d_gene: -; CDR3nt: TGTGCCATCAGTTCCGACTCCGTGGGCTACAATGAGCAGTTCTTC; CDR3aa: CAISSDSVGYNEQFF
j_gene: TRBJ2-1; v_gene: TRBV28; abundance: -; d_gene: TRBD2; CDR3nt: TGTGCCAGCAGTTGGAGCGGGAGGGTTTTCAATGAGCAGTTCTTC; CDR3aa: CASSWSGRVFNEQFF
j_gene: TRBJ2-3; v_gene: TRBV27; abundance: -; d_gene: TRBD2; CDR3nt: TGTGCCAGCAGTTTGGACGGGACTAGCGGGAGGTTCTCAGATACGCAGTATTTT; CDR3aa: CASSLDGTSGRFSDTQYF
j_gene: TRBJ2-1; v_gene: TRBV5-1; abundance: -; d_gene: -; CDR3nt: TGCGCCAGCAGGGTACGGCGGAACAATGAGCAGTTCTTC; CDR3aa: CASRVRRNNEQFF
j_gene: TRBJ2-7; v_gene: TRBV5-6; abundance: -; d_gene: -; CDR3nt: TGTGCCAGCAGCTTCGGCGGATCCTACGAGCAGTACTTC; CDR3aa: CASSFGGSYEQYF
j_gene: TRBJ2-1; v_gene: TRBV29-1; abundance: -; d_gene: TRBD1; CDR3nt: TGCAGCGTTGAAGATGCGGGCAGGGGGCTCTCCTACAATGAGCAGTTCTTC; CDR3aa: CSVEDAGRGLSYNEQFF
j_gene: TRBJ2-1; v_gene: TRBV4-1; abundance: few; d_gene: -; CDR3nt: TGCGCCAGCAGCCAATTTAGGACAGACGATCTCGATGAGCAGTTCTTC; CDR3aa: CASSQFRTDDLDEQFF
j_gene: TRBJ2-7; v_gene: TRBV10-3; abundance: -; d_gene: -; CDR3nt: TGTGCCATCGGGCCAGGAGGTTCCTTCGAGCAGTACTTC; CDR3aa: CAIGPGGSFEQYF
j_gene: TRBJ2-1; v_gene: TRBV6-1; abundance: -; d_gene: TRBD2; CDR3nt: TGTGCCAGCAGTGAATCGGGGGGGTCGTACAATGAGCAGTTCTTC; CDR3aa: CASSESGGSYNEQFF
j_gene: TRBJ1-1; v_gene: TRBV15; abundance: -; d_gene: -; CDR3nt: TGTGCCACCAGCAGAGATCGGGAGGGCGGCCTTTTGAACACTGAAGCTTTCTTT; CDR3aa: CATSRDREGGLLNTEAFF
j_gene: TRBJ2-7; v_gene: TRBV30; abundance: -; d_gene: -; CDR3nt: TGTGCCTGGAGCGGACAGCCCCTAAAACTCTACGAGCAGTACTTC; CDR3aa: CAWSGQPLKLYEQYF
j_gene: TRBJ2-7; v_gene: TRBV13; abundance: -; d_gene: TRBD2; CDR3nt: TGTGCCAGCAGCGTCAGGACTAGCGGGGACTACGAGCAGTACTTC; CDR3aa: CASSVRTSGDYEQYF
j_gene: TRBJ1-3; v_gene: TRBV7-9; abundance: -; d_gene: -; CDR3nt: TGTGCCAGCAGCCAGGGAGGGTGGAACACCATATATTTT; CDR3aa: CASSQGGWNTIYF
j_gene: TRBJ2-7; v_gene: TRBV7-9; abundance: -; d_gene: TRBD2; CDR3nt: TGTGCCAGCAGCTTAGCACCCAGCGGGAGGCCCCTTAAGGACGAGCAGTACTTC; CDR3aa: CASSLAPSGRPLKDEQYF
j_gene: TRBJ2-2; v_gene: TRBV4-1; abundance: -; d_gene: -; CDR3nt: TGCGCCAGCAGCCAAGATATCGGGGAGCTGTTTTTT; CDR3aa: CASSQDIGELFF
j_gene: TRBJ1-4; v_gene: TRBV9; abundance: -; d_gene: TRBD1; CDR3nt: TGTGCCAGCAGAGGACAGGCGAGCGAAAAACTGTTTTTT; CDR3aa: CASRGQASEKLFF
j_gene: TRBJ2-3; v_gene: TRBV7-9; abundance: -; d_gene: TRBD2; CDR3nt: TGTGCCAGCAGCTCGGGACTAGCATGGAGCACAGATACGCAGTATTTT; CDR3aa: CASSSGLAWSTDTQYF
j_gene: TRBJ1-1; v_gene: TRBV5-1; abundance: once; d_gene: -; CDR3nt: TGCGCCAGCAGCTTGGAGGTAGCGGGACCGATGAACACTGAAGCTTTCTTT; CDR3aa: CASSLEVAGPMNTEAFF
j_gene: TRBJ2-1; v_gene: TRBV4-1; abundance: -; d_gene: -; CDR3nt: TGCGCCAGCAGCCAAGGGTTCGGCAGGAACAATGAGCAGTTCTTC; CDR3aa: CASSQGFGRNNEQFF
j_gene: TRBJ1-2; v_gene: TRBV20-1; abundance: -; d_gene: -; CDR3nt: TGCAGTGCTAGAGAGGGAGGCGGCTACACCTTC; CDR3aa: CSAREGGGYTF
j_gene: TRBJ2-1; v_gene: TRBV7-7; abundance: -; d_gene: -; CDR3nt: TGTGCTAGCAGCTTAGTTAGCGGAGGGGACAATGAGCAGTTCTTC; CDR3aa: CASSLVSGGDNEQFF
j_gene: TRBJ2-3; v_gene: TRBV5-1; abundance: -; d_gene: TRBD2; CDR3nt: TGCGCCAGCAGCTTGACTAGCGGGATGACAGATACGCAGTATTTT; CDR3aa: CASSLTSGMTDTQYF
j_gene: TRBJ1-2; v_gene: TRBV27; abundance: -; d_gene: TRBD1; CDR3nt: TGTGCCAGCAGTTCCCGGACAGGCGACTACACCTTC; CDR3aa: CASSSRTGDYTF
j_gene: TRBJ2-7; v_gene: TRBV6-5; abundance: once; d_gene: -; CDR3nt: TGTGCCAGCAGCAACAGCTACGAGCAGTACTTC; CDR3aa: CASSNSYEQYF
j_gene: TRBJ1-1; v_gene: TRBV7-9; abundance: -; d_gene: TRBD1; CDR3nt: TGTGCCAGCAGCTTAGCAGGGGGCAACACTGAAGCTTTCTTT; CDR3aa: CASSLAGGNTEAFF
j_gene: TRBJ2-1; v_gene: TRBV6-5; abundance: -; d_gene: TRBD2; CDR3nt: TGTGCCAGCAGCTTGGGACTAGCCCAAAGGAATGAGCAGTTCTTC; CDR3aa: CASSLGLAQRNEQFF